This TCR beta chain stems from a study of technical replicates of blood from several donors. The CDR3 loop spans 14 amino acids. Germline CDR1 is MNHNS and CDR2 is SASEGT. The junction had 5 bases not matched to a gene; V was cut back by 7 bases and J by 4 bases. Assay used: immunoSEQ multiplex PCR; TCRdb lists only in-frame clones, some missing. The data show fewer than 15,000 clones, 85% to 95% seen once. This clonotype was sampled from a human donor in good health. Sample: PBMCs. The V gene is TRBV6-1, the J gene TRBJ2-7, with 12 bases fitting TRBD2. In DNA form, the CDR3 reads TGTGCCAGCAAATCCCTAGCGGGAGGGTACGAGCAGTACTTC. Translating it yields CASKSLAGGYEQYF.